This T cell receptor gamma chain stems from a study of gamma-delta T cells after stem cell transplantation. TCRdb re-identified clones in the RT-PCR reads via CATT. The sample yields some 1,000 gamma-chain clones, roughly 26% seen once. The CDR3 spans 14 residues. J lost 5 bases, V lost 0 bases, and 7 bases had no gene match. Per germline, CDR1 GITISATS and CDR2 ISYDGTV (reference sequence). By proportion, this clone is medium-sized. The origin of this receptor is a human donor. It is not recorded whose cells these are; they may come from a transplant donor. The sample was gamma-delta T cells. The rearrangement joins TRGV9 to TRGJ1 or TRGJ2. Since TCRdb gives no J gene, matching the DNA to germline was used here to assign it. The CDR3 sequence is CALWEVHPNYKKLF. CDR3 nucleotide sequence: TGTGCCTTGTGGGAGGTGCACCCGAATTATAAGAAACTCTTT.